This TCR beta chain was captured in a study of blood T cells in healthy people across ages. In the study overall: Through template switching, about one barcoded beta molecule was captured per two T cells, as measured in model experiments.

V trimming: 1 base; J trimming: 2 bases; junction bases outside the gene matches: 3. Germline V gene lookup returns CDR1 DFQATT and CDR2 SNEGSKA (reference sequence). This CDR3 has 15 amino acids. The use of a sample-barcoded 5' primer and a J-beta primer mix characterized a second PCR of roughly 6 to 12 cycles. TCRdb re-analysed the 5' RACE reads in MiXCR, keeping a single row per CDR3 protein. Of roughly 700,000 distinct CDR3 sequences in the sample, about 34% were seen once. A word on this clonotype: Its antigen remains unidentified.

Findings and caveats of the study: Naive T cell percentage showed a strong correlation with TCR beta diversity. Aged donors had fewer naive CD4+ cells and lower diversity than long-lived donors.

They isolated at least 7 million PBMCs from each sample. The receptor was derived from an elderly woman in good health. This chain joins TRBV20-1 and TRBJ2-3, with 10 positions matching TRBD2. The sample was blood. The CDR3 DNA is TGCAGTGCTAGAGTGCTAGCGGGAGACACAGATACGCAGTATTTT. Translating it yields CSARVLAGDTDTQYF.